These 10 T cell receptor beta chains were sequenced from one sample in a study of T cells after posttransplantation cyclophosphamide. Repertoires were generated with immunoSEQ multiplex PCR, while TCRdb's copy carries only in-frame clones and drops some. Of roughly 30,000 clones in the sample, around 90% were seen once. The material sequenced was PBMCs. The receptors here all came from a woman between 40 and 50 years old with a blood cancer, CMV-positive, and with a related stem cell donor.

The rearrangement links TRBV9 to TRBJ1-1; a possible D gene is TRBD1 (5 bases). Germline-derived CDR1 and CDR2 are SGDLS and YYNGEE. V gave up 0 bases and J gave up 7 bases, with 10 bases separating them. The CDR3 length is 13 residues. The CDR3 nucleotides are TGTGCCAGCAGCGTAGTGACAGAGGATGAAGCTTTCTTT. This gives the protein CASSVVTEDEAFF.

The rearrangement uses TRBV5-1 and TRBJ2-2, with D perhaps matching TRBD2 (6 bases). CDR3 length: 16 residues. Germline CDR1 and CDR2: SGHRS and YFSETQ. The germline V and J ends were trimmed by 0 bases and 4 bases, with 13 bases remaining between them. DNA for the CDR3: TGCGCCAGCAGCTTGGACGGGCAGGGAGGCACCGGGGAGCTGTTTTTT. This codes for CASSLDGQGGTGELFF.

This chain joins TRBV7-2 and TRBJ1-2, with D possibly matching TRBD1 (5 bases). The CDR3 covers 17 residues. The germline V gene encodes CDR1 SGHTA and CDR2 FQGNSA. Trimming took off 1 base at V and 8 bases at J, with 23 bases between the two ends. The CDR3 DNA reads TGTGCCAGCAGCTTAGGCAGCCGATGGGGCCAGGTCGTCGGCTACACCTTC. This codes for CASSLGSRWGQVVGYTF.

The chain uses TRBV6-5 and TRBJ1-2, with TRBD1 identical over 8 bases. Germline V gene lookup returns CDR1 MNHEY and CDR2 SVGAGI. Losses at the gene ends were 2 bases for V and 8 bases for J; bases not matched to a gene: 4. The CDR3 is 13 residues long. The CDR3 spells CASSYDRGKGYTF. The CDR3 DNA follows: TGTGCCAGCAGTTACGACAGGGGTAAAGGCTACACCTTC.

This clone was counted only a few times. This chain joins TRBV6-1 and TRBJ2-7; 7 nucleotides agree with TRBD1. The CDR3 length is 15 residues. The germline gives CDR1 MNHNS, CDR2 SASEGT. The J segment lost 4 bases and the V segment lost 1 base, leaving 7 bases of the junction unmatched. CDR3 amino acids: CASSEGDRAPYEQYF. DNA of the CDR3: TGTGCCAGCAGTGAAGGAGACAGGGCACCTTACGAGCAGTACTTC.

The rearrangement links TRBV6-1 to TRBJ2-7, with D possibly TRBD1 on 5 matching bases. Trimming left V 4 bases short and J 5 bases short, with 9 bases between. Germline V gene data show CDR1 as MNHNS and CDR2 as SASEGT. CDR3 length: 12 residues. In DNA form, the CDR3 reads TGTGCCAGCAGTGCTACAGGCGACGAGCAGTACTTC. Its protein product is CASSATGDEQYF.

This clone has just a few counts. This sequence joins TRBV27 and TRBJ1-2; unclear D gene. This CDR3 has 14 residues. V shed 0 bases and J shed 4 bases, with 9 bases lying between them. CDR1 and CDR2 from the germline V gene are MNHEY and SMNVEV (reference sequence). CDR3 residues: CASSLSVAVYGYTF. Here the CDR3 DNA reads TGTGCCAGCAGTTTATCGGTGGCGGTCTATGGCTACACCTTC.

The CDR3 sequence is CASSDIKGLAGGDNEQFF. CDR3 nucleotide sequence: TGTGCCAGCAGTGATATTAAGGGACTAGCGGGGGGGGACAATGAGCAGTTCTTC. The chain employs TRBV25-1 and TRBJ2-1, with 16 bases matching TRBD2. CDR1 and CDR2 (germline): MGHDK, SYGVNS. The CDR3 totals 18 residues. After removal of 3 bases from V and 5 bases from J, the junction contained 7 bases not matched to a gene. The complete variable domain, with remaining parts taken from reference TRBV25-1 and TRBJ2-1, reads EADIYQTPRYLVIGTGKKITLECSQTMGHDKMYWYQQDPGMELHLIHYSYGVNSTEKGDLSSESTVSRIRTEHFPLTLESARPSHTSQYLCASSDIKGLAGGDNEQFFGPGTRLTVL.

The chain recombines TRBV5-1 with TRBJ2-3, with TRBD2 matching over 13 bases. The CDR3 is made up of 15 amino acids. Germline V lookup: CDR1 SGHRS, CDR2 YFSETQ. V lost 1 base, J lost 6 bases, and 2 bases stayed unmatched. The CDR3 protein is CASSLRGLAGDTQYF. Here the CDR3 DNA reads TGCGCCAGCAGCTTGAGGGGACTAGCGGGGGATACGCAGTATTTT. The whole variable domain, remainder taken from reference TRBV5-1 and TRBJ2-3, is KAGVTQTPRYLIKTRGQQVTLSCSPISGHRSVSWYQQTPGQGLQFLFEYFSETQRNKGNFPGRFSGRQFSNSRSEMNVSTLELGDSALYLCASSLRGLAGDTQYFGPGTRLTVL.

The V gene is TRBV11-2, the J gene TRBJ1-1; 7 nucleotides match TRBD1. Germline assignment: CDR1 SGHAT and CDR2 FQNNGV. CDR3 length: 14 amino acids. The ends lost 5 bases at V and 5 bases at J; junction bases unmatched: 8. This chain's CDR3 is CASSPQTGRTEAFF. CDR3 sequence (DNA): TGTGCCAGCAGCCCCCAGACAGGGAGGACTGAAGCTTTCTTT.